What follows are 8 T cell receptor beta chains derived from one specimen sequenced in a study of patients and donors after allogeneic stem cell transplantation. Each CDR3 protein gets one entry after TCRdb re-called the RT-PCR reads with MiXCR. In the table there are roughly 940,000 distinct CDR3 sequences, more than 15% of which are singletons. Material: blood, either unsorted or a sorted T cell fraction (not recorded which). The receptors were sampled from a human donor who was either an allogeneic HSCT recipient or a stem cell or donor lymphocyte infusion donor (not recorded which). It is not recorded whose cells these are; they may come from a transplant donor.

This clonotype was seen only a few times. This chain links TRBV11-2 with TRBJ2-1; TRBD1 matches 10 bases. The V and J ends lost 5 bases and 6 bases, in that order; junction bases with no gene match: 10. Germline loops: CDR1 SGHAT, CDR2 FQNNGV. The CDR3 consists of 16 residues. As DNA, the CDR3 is TGTGCCAGCAGCGCCCGACCGGGACAGGGGACCAATGAGCAGTTCTTC. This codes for CASSARPGQGTNEQFF.

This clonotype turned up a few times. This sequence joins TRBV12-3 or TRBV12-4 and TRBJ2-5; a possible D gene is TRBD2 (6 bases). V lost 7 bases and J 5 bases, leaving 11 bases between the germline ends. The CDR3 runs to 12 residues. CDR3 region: CASTLRGETQYF. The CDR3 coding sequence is TGTGCCAGCACCTTACGGGGGGAGACCCAGTACTTC.

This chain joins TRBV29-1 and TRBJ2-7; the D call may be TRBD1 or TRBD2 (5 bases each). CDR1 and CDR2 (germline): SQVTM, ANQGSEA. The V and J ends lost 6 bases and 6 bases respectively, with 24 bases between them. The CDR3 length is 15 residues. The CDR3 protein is CSVANRDGFGLEQYF. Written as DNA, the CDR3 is TGCAGCGTCGCGAACCGGGACGGTTTTGGGCTCGAGCAGTACTTC.

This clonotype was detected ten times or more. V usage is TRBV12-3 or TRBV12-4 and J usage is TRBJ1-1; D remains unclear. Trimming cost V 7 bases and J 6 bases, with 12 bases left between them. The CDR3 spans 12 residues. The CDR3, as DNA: TGTGCCAGCACCATTAACGCCCCTGAAGCTTTCTTT. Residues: CASTINAPEAFF.

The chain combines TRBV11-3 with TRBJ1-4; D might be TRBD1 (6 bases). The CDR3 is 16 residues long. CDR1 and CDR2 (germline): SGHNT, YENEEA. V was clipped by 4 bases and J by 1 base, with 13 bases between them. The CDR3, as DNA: TGTGCCAGCAGCTCCAGGGGAAAGCGAACTAATGAAAAACTGTTTTTT. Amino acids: CASSSRGKRTNEKLFF.

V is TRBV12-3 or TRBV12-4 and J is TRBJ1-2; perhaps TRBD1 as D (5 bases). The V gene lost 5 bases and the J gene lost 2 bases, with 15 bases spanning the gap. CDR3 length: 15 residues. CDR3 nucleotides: TGTGCCAGCAGTCCGGCACAGGTACTCAACTATGGCTACACCTTC. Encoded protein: CASSPAQVLNYGYTF.

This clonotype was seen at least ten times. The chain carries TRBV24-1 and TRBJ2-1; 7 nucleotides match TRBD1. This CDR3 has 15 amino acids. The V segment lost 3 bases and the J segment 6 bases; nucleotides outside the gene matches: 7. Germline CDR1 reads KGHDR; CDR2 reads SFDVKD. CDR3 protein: CATSDVGTAFNEQFF. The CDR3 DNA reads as TGTGCCACCAGTGATGTCGGGACAGCCTTCAATGAGCAGTTCTTC.

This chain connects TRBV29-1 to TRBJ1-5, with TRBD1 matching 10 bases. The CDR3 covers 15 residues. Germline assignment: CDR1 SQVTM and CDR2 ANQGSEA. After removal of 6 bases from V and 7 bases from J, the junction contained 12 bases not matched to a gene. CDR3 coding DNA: TGCAGCGTCGCAGCGGGAGGGACAGGGGAGCAGCCCCAGCATTTT. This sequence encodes CSVAAGGTGEQPQHF.